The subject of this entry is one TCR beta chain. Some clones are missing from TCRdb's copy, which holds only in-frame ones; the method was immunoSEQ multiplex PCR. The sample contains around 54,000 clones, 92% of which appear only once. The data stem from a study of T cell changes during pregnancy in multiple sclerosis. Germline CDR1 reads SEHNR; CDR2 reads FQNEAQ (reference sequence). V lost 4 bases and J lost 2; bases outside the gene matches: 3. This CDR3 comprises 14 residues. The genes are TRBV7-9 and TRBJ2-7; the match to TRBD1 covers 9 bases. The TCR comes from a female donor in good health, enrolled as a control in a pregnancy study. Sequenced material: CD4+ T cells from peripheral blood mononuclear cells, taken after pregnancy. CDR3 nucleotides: TGTGCCAGCAGCTCAACAGGGGGCCCCTACGAGCAGTACTTC. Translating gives CASSSTGGPYEQYF.